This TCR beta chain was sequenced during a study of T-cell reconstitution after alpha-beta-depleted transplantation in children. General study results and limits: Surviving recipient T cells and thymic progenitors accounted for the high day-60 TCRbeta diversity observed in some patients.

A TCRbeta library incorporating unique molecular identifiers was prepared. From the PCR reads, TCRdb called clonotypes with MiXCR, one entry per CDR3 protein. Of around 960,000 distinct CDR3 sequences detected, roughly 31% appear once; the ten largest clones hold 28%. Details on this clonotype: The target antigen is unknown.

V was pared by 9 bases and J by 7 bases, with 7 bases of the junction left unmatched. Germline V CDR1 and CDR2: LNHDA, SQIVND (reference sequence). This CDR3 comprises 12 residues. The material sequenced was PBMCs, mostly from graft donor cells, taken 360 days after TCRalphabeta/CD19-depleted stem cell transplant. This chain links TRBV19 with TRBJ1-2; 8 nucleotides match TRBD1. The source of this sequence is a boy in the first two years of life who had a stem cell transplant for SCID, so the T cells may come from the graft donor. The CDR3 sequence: CASRQGRSGYTF. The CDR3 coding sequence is TGTGCCAGCCGACAGGGGAGAAGTGGCTACACCTTC.